This T cell receptor (beta chain) comes out of a study of T-cell reconstitution after alpha-beta-depleted transplantation in children. General observations from the study: It was surviving recipient T cells and thymic progenitors that gave some patients high TCRbeta diversity at day 60. Several hundred expanded graft clones reportedly were the source of alpha-beta T cells about two months after transplant. At the one-year point after transplant, T-cell counts and TCRbeta diversity were found to come mostly from T cells that had been newly produced.

Unique molecular identifiers were incorporated into the prepared TCRbeta library. TCRdb reanalysed the PCR reads using MiXCR and keeps one entry per CDR3 protein. The data hold some 440,000 distinct CDR3 sequences, with around 16% observed a single time. This CDR3 has 18 residues. The V segment lost 0 bases and the J segment 6 bases; nucleotides outside the gene matches: 11. Germline V gene data show CDR1 as LGHNA and CDR2 as YSLEER. This clonotype was counted ten times or more. Its target is not known. The specimen was PBMCs, mostly from graft donor cells, collected 360 days after TCRalphabeta/CD19-depleted stem cell transplant. V is TRBV4-3 and J is TRBJ2-1, with 10 bases that match TRBD2. This clonotype originated in a boy under three years old who had a stem cell transplant for Wiskott-Aldrich syndrome, so the T cells may come from the graft donor. CDR3 region: CASSQETPLAGDANEQFF. The CDR3 DNA reads as TGCGCCAGCAGCCAAGAGACCCCTCTAGCGGGAGACGCCAATGAGCAGTTCTTC.